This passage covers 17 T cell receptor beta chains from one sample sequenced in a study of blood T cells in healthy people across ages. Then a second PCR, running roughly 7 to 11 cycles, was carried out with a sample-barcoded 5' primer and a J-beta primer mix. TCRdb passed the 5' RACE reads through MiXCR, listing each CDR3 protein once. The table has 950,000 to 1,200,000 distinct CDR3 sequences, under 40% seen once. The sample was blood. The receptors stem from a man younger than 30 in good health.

This CDR3 is CSVEGVTGRGEKLFF. The DNA of the CDR3 is TGCAGCGTTGAAGGGGTGACAGGGAGGGGTGAAAAACTGTTTTTT. The chain links TRBV29-1 to TRBJ1-4, with 7 bases fitting TRBD1. V trimming: 1 base; J trimming: 7 bases; junction bases outside the gene matches: 9. The V gene's germline CDR1 is SQVTM and CDR2 ANQGSEA. The CDR3 sequence is 15 residues long.

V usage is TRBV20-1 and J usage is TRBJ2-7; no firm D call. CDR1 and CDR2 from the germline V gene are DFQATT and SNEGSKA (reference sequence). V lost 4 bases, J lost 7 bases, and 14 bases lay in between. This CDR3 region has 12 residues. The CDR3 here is CSAKLLYNEQYF. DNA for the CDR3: TGCAGTGCTAAACTCCTCTACAATGAGCAGTACTTC.

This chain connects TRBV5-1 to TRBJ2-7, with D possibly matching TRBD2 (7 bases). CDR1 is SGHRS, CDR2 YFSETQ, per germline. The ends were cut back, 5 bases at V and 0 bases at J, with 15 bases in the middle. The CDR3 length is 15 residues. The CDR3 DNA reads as TGCGCCAGCAGGGAGCGGGACACTCTCTCCTACGAGCAGTACTTC. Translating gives CASRERDTLSYEQYF.

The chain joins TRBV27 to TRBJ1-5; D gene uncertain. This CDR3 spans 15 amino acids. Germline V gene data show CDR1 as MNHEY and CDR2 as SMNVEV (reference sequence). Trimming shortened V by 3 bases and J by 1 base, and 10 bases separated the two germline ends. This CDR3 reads CASSFSWKSNQPQHF. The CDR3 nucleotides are TGTGCCAGCAGTTTTTCCTGGAAGAGCAATCAGCCCCAGCATTTT.

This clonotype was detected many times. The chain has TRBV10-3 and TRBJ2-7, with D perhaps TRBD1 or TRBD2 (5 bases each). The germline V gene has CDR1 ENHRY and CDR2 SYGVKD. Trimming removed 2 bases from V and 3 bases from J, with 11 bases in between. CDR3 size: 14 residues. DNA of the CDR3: TGTGCCATCAGTGAGCCCGGGACCATCTACGAGCAGTACTTC. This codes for CAISEPGTIYEQYF.

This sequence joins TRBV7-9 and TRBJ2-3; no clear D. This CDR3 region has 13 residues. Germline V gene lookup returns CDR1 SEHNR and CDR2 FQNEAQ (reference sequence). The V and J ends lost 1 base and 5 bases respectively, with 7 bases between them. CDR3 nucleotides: TGTGCCAGCAGCTTAGAGCGTGAAGATACGCAGTATTTT. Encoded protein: CASSLEREDTQYF.

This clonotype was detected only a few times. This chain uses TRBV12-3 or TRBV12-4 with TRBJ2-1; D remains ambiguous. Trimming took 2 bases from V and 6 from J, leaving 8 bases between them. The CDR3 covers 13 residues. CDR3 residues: CASSLSGFNEQFF. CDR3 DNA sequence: TGTGCCAGCAGTTTATCTGGGTTCAATGAGCAGTTCTTC.

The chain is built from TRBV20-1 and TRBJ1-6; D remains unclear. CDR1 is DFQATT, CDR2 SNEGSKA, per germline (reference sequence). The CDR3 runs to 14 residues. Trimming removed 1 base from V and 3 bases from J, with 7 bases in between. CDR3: CSARGADYNSPLHF. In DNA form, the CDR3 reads TGCAGTGCTAGAGGGGCCGACTATAATTCACCCCTCCACTTT.

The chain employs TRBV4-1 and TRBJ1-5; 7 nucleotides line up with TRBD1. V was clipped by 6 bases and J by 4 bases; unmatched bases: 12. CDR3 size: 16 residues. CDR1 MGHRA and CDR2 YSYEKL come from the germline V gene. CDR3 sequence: CASRPGTGQTNQPQHF. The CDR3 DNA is TGCGCCAGCAGGCCCGGGACGGGACAGACAAATCAGCCCCAGCATTTT.

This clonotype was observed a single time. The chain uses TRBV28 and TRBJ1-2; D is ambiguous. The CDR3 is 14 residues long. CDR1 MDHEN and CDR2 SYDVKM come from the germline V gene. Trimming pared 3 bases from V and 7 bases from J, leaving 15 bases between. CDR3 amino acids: CASSFRTASSGYTF. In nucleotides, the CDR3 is TGTGCCAGCAGTTTTAGGACGGCTTCTAGTGGCTACACCTTC.

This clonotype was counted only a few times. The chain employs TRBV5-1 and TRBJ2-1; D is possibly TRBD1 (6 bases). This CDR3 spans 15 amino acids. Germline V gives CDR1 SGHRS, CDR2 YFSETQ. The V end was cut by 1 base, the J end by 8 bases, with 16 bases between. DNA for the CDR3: TGCGCCAGCAGCTTGTATAGGGGGAGCGTCGATGAGCAGTTCTTC. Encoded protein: CASSLYRGSVDEQFF.

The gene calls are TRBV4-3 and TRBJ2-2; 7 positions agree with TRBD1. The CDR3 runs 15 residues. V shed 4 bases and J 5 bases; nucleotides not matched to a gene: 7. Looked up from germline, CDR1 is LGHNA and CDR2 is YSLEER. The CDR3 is CASSLQTGWTGELFF. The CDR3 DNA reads TGCGCCAGCAGCCTTCAGACAGGGTGGACCGGGGAGCTGTTTTTT.

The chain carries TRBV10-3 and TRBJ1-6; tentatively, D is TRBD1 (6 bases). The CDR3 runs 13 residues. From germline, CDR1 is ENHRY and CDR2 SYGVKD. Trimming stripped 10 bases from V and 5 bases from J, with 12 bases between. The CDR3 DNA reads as TGTGCCACCGCCGCAGGGGATAATTCACCCCTCCACTTT. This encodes CATAAGDNSPLHF.

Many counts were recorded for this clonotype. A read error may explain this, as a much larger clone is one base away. The CDR3 spells CASSLRFRGAEYNEQYF. The CDR3 DNA reads as TGTGCCAGCAGCTTAAGGTTTCGGGGAGCCGAATACAATGAGCAGTACTTC. The chain combines TRBV7-9 with TRBJ2-7; tentatively, D is TRBD2 (5 bases). Germline CDR1 is SEHNR and CDR2 is FQNEAQ (reference sequence). The CDR3 runs 17 residues. V lost 2 bases and J 7 bases, leaving 24 bases between the germline ends. Combining the CDR3 with reference TRBV7-9 and TRBJ2-7 gives the whole variable domain DTGVSQNPRHKITKRGQNVTFRCDPISEHNRLYWYRQTLGQGPEFLTYFQNEAQLEKSRLLSDRFSAERPKGSFSTLEIQRTEQGDSAMYLCASSLRFRGAEYNEQYFGPGTRLTVT.

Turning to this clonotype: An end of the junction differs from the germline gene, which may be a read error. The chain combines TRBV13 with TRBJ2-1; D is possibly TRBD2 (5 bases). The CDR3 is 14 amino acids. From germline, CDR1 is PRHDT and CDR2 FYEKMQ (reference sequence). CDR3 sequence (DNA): TGTGCCAGCAGCTTACGATGGGGAGCGGATGAGCAGTTATTC. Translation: CASSLRWGADEQLF.

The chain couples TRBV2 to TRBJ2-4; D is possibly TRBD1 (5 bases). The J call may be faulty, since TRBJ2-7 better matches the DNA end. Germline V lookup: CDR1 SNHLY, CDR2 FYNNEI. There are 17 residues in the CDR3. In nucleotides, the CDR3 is TGTGCCAGCAGTGAATCTGGCTTTGACAGATTCTTCTACGAGCAGTACTTC. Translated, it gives CASSESGFDRFFYEQYF.

Here the CDR3 reads CASSQDSLGQPQHF. CDR3 bases: TGCGCCAGCAGCCAAGATAGTCTGGGTCAGCCCCAGCATTTT. The chain is built from TRBV4-1 and TRBJ1-5; D ambiguous. The CDR3 spans 14 residues. From germline, CDR1 is MGHRA and CDR2 YSYEKL. Trimming shortened V by 0 bases and J by 6 bases, and 9 bases separated the two germline ends.